Shown below are 2 T cell receptor beta chains from a single sample sequenced in a study of T cells in Graves' hyperthyroidism and ophthalmopathy. The CDR3 regions of TCR beta were amplified from RNA transcripts. The HTBI primer set drove a first-round RT-PCR of the TCR CDR3. TCRdb reanalysed the multiplex PCR reads using MiXCR and keeps one entry per CDR3 protein. The repertoire consists of 500,000 to 800,000 distinct CDR3 sequences, with 45% occurring once and the leading ten covering roughly 7.2%. Specimen: peripheral blood or thyroid tissue (not recorded which). All receptors derive from an adult man with Graves' disease, either hyperthyroidism or ophthalmopathy (not recorded which).

This chain links TRBV20-1 with TRBJ1-1, with 9 bases lining up with TRBD1. Trimming at V came to 6 bases and at J to 2 bases, leaving 10 bases not matched to a gene. Germline-derived CDR1 and CDR2 are DFQATT and SNEGSKA (reference sequence). CDR3 length equals 15 residues. In nucleotides, the CDR3 is TGCAGTGCGGACAGGGGCAGGGGCGATAACACTGAAGCTTTCTTT. The encoded protein is CSADRGRGDNTEAFF.

V gene TRBV11-2 combines with J gene TRBJ1-5; unclear D gene. Per the germline V gene, CDR1 is SGHAT and CDR2 is FQNNGV. Trimming shortened V by 4 bases and J by 6 bases, and 10 bases separated the two germline ends. This CDR3 is built from 13 residues. DNA for the CDR3: TGTGCCAGCAGCTCGAGGCGGGGTCAGCCCCAGCATTTT. It codes for CASSSRRGQPQHF.